This T cell receptor (beta chain) was captured in a study of CD8+CD57+ T cells in acquired aplastic anemia. The overall study: DNA per sorted CD4+ or CD8+ sample ranged 0.2 to 27.4 ug, averaging 3.2 ug.

Researchers used genomic DNA as the template to profile TCR beta VDJ and CDR3. TCRdb re-called the reads with MiXCR, one entry per CDR3 protein. There are 200,000 or so distinct CDR3 sequences in the sample; over 55% occur only once, and 58% lies in the top ten. Comment on this clonotype: Antigen: not known.

Findings and limits, study-wide: Patients and controls turned out to have roughly 31 CD8+ CDR3 sequences in common. Patients versus controls showed no significant CD8+ Simpson's diversity difference.

The authors sequenced patients whose flow cytometry had shown CD8+CD57+ cell expansion. The diagnosis in all patients was severe acquired aplastic anemia. The sequence was collected from a human donor with aplastic anemia. Sample: sorted CD4+, CD8+, or CD8+CD57+ T cells (not recorded which) from PBMCs.

CDR3 in amino acids: CASSRTGGTYEQYF. CDR3 DNA sequence: TGTGCCAGCAGTCGGACAGGGGGAACCTACGAGCAGTACTTC. This chain joins TRBV2 and TRBJ2-7; 10 bases match TRBD1. This CDR3 has 14 residues. CDR1 SNHLY and CDR2 FYNNEI come from the germline V gene. V was pared by 5 bases and J by 2 bases, with 3 bases of the junction left unmatched. The variable domain in full, completed from reference TRBV2 and TRBJ2-7, reads EPEVTQTPSHQVTQMGQEVILRCVPISNHLYFYWYRQILGQKVEFLVSFYNNEISEKSEIFDDQFSVERPDGSNFTLKIRSTKLEDSAMYFCASSRTGGTYEQYFGPGTRLTVT.